Each of the 5 T cell receptor beta chains below was sequenced from the same sample in a study of radiation and T cells in renal cell carcinoma. Regarding time point: baseline pretreatment blood. Treatment: 15 Gy SBRT to primary tumor, nephrectomy 4 weeks later. Sequencing was performed with immunoSEQ multiplex PCR; in TCRdb, only in-frame clones are kept and a portion is missing. This table has approximately 51,000 clones, approximately 80% appearing once. The sequencing here drew on blood, taken from a patient whose treatment included radiotherapy and nephrectomy. All receptors come from a woman aged 70-85 years with renal cell carcinoma.

This clone is medium-sized within its sample. V usage is TRBV6-5 and J usage is TRBJ1-1; D is uncertain. Germline V CDR1 and CDR2: MNHEY, SVGAGI. The CDR3 runs to 15 residues. V lost 6 bases to trimming and J lost 1 base, with 15 bases between them. The CDR3 nucleotides read TGTGCCAGCAGGGCCGGTAGGAGGAGGAACACTGAAGCTTTCTTT. It yields the protein CASRAGRRRNTEAFF.

The rearrangement links TRBV25-1 to TRBJ1-3; D is possibly TRBD1 (6 bases). Germline values: CDR1 MGHDK, CDR2 SYGVNS. CDR3 length equals 13 residues. With 8 bases removed from V and 3 bases from J, the gap between germline ends came to 11 bases. CDR3 loop: CASLSRGGNTIYF. CDR3 nucleotide sequence: TGTGCCAGCCTTAGCAGGGGTGGAAACACCATATATTTT.

As DNA, the CDR3 is TGTGCCAGCAGCCAAGAGGGGGGCGGCGGCGGGCTTAATGAAAAACTGTTTTTT. Residues: CASSQEGGGGGLNEKLFF. The chain combines TRBV4-2 with TRBJ1-4, with D tentatively TRBD1 (6 bases). Germline V gene lookup returns CDR1 LGHNA and CDR2 YNFKEQ. The CDR3 has 18 residues. V gave up 0 bases and J gave up 4 bases, with 18 bases separating them.

In its sample, this clone was seen a few times. This chain uses TRBV15 with TRBJ1-6; D is undetermined. V dropped 0 bases and J dropped 6 bases, with 9 bases sitting between them. In germline, CDR1 is LNHNV, CDR2 YYDKDF (reference sequence). CDR3 length: 15 residues. CDR3 in amino acids: CATSRDLLGNSPLHF. CDR3 DNA: TGTGCCACCAGCAGAGATCTCCTGGGTAATTCACCCCTCCACTTT.

This chain connects TRBV5-6 to TRBJ2-3; D is ambiguous. The CDR3 is made up of 17 amino acids. Germline values: CDR1 SGHDT, CDR2 YYEEEE. V shed 5 bases and J shed 1 base, with 20 bases lying between them. The CDR3 protein is CASSFLTPASRTDTQYF. CDR3 nucleotides: TGTGCCAGCAGTTTTTTGACTCCAGCGTCCCGCACAGATACGCAGTATTTT.